This T cell receptor beta chain was documented in a study of T cells in Graves' hyperthyroidism and ophthalmopathy. V dropped 6 bases and J dropped 3 bases, with 11 bases sitting between them. The CDR3 covers 13 residues. Germline V CDR1 and CDR2: SNHLY, FYNNEI. This clonotype was detected many times. Its antigen is unidentified. What was amplified from RNA transcripts were TCR beta CDR3 regions. Primed by the HTBI set, a first-round RT-PCR was run on the TCR CDR3. MiXCR, applied by TCRdb to the multiplex PCR reads, yields one record per CDR3 protein. The repertoire includes hundreds of thousands of distinct CDR3 sequences, about 16% of them detected once, and around 3.5% sits in the top ten. General study results and limits: Blood held most thyroid clonotypes expanded above 0.001 frequency. The model anticipated ophthalmopathy a median about six months pre-onset.

Uncontrolled infection, other autoimmune disease, pregnancy or lactation barred patients from enrollment. The PBMCs were sourced from fresh peripheral blood (more than 9 ml). The TCR sequence derives from a woman in her thirties or forties with Graves' ophthalmopathy. The chain employs TRBV2 and TRBJ1-1; perhaps TRBD1 as D (5 bases). Input material: blood. This CDR3 reads CASRETGYTEAFF. The CDR3 DNA is TGTGCCAGCAGGGAAACAGGTTACACTGAAGCTTTCTTT.